This note documents a single T cell receptor beta chain sequence. Measured with immunoSEQ multiplex PCR; TCRdb has only the in-frame clones, and not every one. The data show approximately 88,000 clones, with about 85% seen just once and around 14% held by the top ten. The record originates from a study of blood T cell repertoires in COVID-19. The wider study: There were acute and convalescent COVID-19 samples, and they came from the United States, Italy and Spain. PBMCs, B-cell-depleted T cells, or T cells were the source of the cDNA or gDNA that made up the material.

There are 12 residues in the CDR3. Looked up from germline, CDR1 is GTSNPN and CDR2 is SVGIG (reference sequence). V was clipped by 0 bases and J by 8 bases, with 7 bases between them. The chain couples TRBV30 to TRBJ1-4, with no clear D. The TCR was taken from a male donor with acute or convalescent COVID-19. The material sequenced was peripheral blood. The CDR3 loop is CAWSVVREKLFF. In DNA, the CDR3 is TGTGCCTGGAGTGTAGTGCGGGAAAAACTGTTTTTT.